A single sample gave rise to the 9 T cell receptor beta chains below, sequenced in a study of T cell responses to AZD1222 COVID-19 vaccine. Measured with immunoSEQ multiplex PCR; TCRdb has only the in-frame clones, and not every one. The repertoire holds around 150,000 clones, with 91% as singletons. The sample in question was peripheral blood, obtained 28 days after the second AZD1222 dose. Receptor source: an adult who received the AZD1222 COVID-19 vaccine.

The V and J genes are TRBV10-3 and TRBJ1-2; possible D gene TRBD1, 6 bases. The CDR3 extends over 14 amino acids. V was pared by 0 bases and J by 1 base, with 6 bases between. Germline assignment: CDR1 ENHRY and CDR2 SYGVKD. CDR3 nucleotide sequence: TGTGCCATCAGTGAGTCGGACAGTAACTATGGCTACACCTTC. Residues: CAISESDSNYGYTF.

The gene calls are TRBV6-5 and TRBJ2-3; TRBD1 matches 11 bases. The CDR3 is made up of 14 amino acids. Germline V gene sequence: CDR1 MNHEY, CDR2 SVGAGI. The J segment lost 1 base and the V segment lost 9 bases, leaving 3 bases of the junction unmatched. The CDR3 sequence is CARGQGAGTDTQYF. CDR3 sequence (DNA): TGTGCCAGAGGACAGGGGGCAGGCACAGATACGCAGTATTTT.

V usage is TRBV4-2 and J usage is TRBJ1-4; 12 bases are a match to TRBD1. Germline CDR1 is LGHNA and CDR2 is YNFKEQ. V shed 3 bases and J 6 bases; nucleotides not matched to a gene: 2. The length of the CDR3 is 15 residues. The CDR3 coding sequence is TGTGCCAGCAGCCAGGGGACAGGGGGCGATGAAAAACTGTTTTTT. Amino acid sequence: CASSQGTGGDEKLFF.

The chain couples TRBV5-1 to TRBJ2-5, with 9 bases fitting TRBD2. Germline V CDR1 and CDR2: SGHRS, YFSETQ. Trimming took 1 base from V and 5 from J; bases not matched to a gene: 3. CDR3 size: 14 residues. For the CDR3, the DNA is TGCGCCAGCAGCTTGACTAGCGGGTCTGAGACCCAGTACTTC. Protein: CASSLTSGSETQYF.

The genes are TRBV7-6 and TRBJ2-5; no firm D call. V lost 5 bases to trimming and J lost 7 bases, with 11 bases between them. In germline, CDR1 is SGHVS, CDR2 FNYEAQ. The CDR3 is made up of 12 amino acids. For the CDR3, the DNA is TGTGCCAGCAGCCCCCAACCCGGGACCCAGTACTTC. Amino acid sequence: CASSPQPGTQYF.

The chain joins TRBV6-8 to TRBJ1-6, with D tentatively TRBD1 (5 bases). V was trimmed by 10 bases and J by 6 bases, leaving 28 bases between them. Germline V gives CDR1 MNHGY, CDR2 SAAAGT. CDR3 size: 18 residues. This CDR3 reads CAKTATGVRGRGNSPLHF. DNA for the CDR3: TGTGCCAAAACCGCCACGGGGGTTAGGGGCCGGGGTAATTCACCCCTCCACTTT.

The chain recombines TRBV14 with TRBJ2-3; TRBD2 agrees at 11 bases. The germline V gene encodes CDR1 SGHDN and CDR2 FVKESK. This CDR3 region has 14 residues. Trimming at V came to 6 bases and at J to 4 bases, leaving 3 bases not matched to a gene. CDR3 bases: TGTGCCAGCAGACTAGCGGGAGTACCAGATACGCAGTATTTT. Its translation is CASRLAGVPDTQYF.

The CDR3 is CASSLSVMIPDEQYF. The CDR3 nucleotides read TGTGCCAGCAGCCTTAGCGTGATGATCCCTGACGAGCAGTACTTC. V usage is TRBV7-2 and J usage is TRBJ2-7; the D gene is possibly TRBD2 (5 bases). V shed 5 bases and J shed 5 bases, with 19 bases lying between them. The CDR3 sequence is 15 residues long. From germline, CDR1 is SGHTA and CDR2 FQGNSA.

The chain joins TRBV5-1 to TRBJ1-3; D remains unclear. The V gene's germline CDR1 is SGHRS and CDR2 YFSETQ. V shed 0 bases and J shed 4 bases, with 14 bases lying between them. This CDR3 has 16 amino acids. CDR3 sequence reads: CASSLAAGGSGNTIYF. CDR3 in DNA: TGCGCCAGCAGCTTGGCGGCTGGTGGGTCGGGAAACACCATATATTTT.